This T cell receptor beta chain was sequenced for a study of cytomegalovirus exposure and HLA in healthy donors. Study context: The Caucasian-associated ancestry cluster held over 80% of a few hundred genotyped donors.

V was clipped by 4 bases and J by 4 bases; unmatched bases: 5. CDR3 length equals 14 residues. Looked up from germline, CDR1 is SGHDN and CDR2 is FVKESK. Healthy individuals who donated bone marrow served as the donors. Amplification used 60 Vbeta primers and 13 Jbeta primers. Sequencing was performed with immunoSEQ multiplex PCR; in TCRdb, only in-frame clones are kept and a portion is missing. In the table there are about 140,000 clones, around 80% of which are singletons. This chain links TRBV14 with TRBJ1-1; 8 bases are a match to TRBD1. The source of this sequence is a female donor in good health and CMV-seronegative. Sequenced input: PBMCs. CDR3 nucleotide sequence: TGTGCCAGCAGCCCGAACAGGGGGGGCACTGAAGCTTTCTTT. It specifies CASSPNRGGTEAFF.